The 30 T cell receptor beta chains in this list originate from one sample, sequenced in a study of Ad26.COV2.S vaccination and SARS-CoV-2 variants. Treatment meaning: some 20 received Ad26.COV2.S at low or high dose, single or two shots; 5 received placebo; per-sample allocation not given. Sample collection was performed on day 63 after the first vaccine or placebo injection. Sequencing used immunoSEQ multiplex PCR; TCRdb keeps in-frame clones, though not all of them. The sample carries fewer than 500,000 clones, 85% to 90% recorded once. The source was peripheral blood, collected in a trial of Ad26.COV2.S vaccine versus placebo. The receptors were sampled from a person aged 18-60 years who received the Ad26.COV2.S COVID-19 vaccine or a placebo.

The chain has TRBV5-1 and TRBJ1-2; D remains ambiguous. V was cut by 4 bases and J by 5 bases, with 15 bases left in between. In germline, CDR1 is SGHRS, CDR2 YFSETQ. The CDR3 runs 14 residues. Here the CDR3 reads CASSPSGPRYGYTF. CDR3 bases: TGCGCCAGCAGCCCTAGTGGACCTCGTTATGGCTACACCTTC.

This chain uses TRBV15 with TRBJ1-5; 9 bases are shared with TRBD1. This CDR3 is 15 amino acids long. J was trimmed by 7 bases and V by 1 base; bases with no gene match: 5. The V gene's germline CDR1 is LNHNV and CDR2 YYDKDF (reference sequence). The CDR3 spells CATSRALDRGQPQHF. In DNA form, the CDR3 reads TGTGCCACCAGCAGAGCGTTGGACAGGGGACAGCCCCAGCATTTT.

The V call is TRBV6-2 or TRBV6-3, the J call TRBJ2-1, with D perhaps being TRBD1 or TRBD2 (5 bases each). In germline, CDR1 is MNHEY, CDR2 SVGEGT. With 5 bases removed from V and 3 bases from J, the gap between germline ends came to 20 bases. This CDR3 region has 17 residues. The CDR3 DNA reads TGTGCCAGCAGTAATCGACGGGGCAGGAGCCACTACAATGAGCAGTTCTTC. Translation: CASSNRRGRSHYNEQFF.

CDR3 bases: TGTGCCAGCAGCTACCGGACTAGTCCAGCCGGGGAGCTGTTTTTT. Its translation: CASSYRTSPAGELFF. V usage is TRBV7-2 and J usage is TRBJ2-2; TRBD2 matches at 7 bases. Losses at the gene ends were 4 bases for V and 6 bases for J; bases not matched to a gene: 8. The CDR3 sequence is 15 residues long. The V gene's germline CDR1 is SGHTA and CDR2 FQGNSA.

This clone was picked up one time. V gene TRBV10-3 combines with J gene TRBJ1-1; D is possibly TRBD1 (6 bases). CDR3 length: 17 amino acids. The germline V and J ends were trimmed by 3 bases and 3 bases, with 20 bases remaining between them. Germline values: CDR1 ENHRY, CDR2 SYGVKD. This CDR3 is CAISDGEGGRRDTEAFF. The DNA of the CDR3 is TGTGCCATCAGTGATGGAGAAGGGGGGCGCCGGGACACTGAAGCTTTCTTT.

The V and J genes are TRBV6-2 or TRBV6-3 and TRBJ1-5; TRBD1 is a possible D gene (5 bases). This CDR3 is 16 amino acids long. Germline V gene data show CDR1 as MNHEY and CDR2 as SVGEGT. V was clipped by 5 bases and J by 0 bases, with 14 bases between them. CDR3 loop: CASSRGRIYSNQPQHF. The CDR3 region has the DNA TGTGCCAGCAGTAGGGGCCGGATTTATAGCAATCAGCCCCAGCATTTT.

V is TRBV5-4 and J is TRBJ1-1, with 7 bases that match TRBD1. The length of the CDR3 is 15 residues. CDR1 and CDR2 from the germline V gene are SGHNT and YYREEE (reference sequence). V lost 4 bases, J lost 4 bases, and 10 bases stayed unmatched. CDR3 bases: TGTGCCAGCAGCCCGAGAGACAGGGTAAGCACTGAAGCTTTCTTT. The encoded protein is CASSPRDRVSTEAFF.

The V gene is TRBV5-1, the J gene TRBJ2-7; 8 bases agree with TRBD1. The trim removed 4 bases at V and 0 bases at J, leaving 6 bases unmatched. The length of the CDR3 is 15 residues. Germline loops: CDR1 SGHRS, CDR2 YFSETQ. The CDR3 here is CASSRGQGGSYEQYF. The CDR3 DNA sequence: TGCGCCAGCAGCCGAGGACAGGGAGGCTCCTACGAGCAGTACTTC.

The CDR3 sequence is CASSITIDRAGTGELFF. CDR3 nucleotide sequence: TGTGCCAGTAGTATAACTATCGACAGGGCGGGGACCGGGGAGCTGTTTTTT. The chain uses TRBV19 and TRBJ2-2, with D possibly TRBD1 on 7 matching bases. Germline values: CDR1 LNHDA, CDR2 SQIVND (reference sequence). Trimming stripped 2 bases from V and 5 bases from J, with 18 bases between. The CDR3 extends over 17 amino acids.

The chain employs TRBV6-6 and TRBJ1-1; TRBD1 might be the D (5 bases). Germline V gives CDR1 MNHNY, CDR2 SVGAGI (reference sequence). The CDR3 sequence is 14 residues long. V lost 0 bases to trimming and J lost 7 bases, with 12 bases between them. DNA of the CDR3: TGTGCCAGCAGTTACTCGGGGGTCATGAATGAAGCTTTCTTT. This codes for CASSYSGVMNEAFF.

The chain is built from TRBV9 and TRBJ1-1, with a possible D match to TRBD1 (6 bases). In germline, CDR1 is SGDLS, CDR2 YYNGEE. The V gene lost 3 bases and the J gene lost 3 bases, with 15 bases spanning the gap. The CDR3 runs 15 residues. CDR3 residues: CASSAQTGTHTEAFF. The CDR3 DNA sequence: TGTGCCAGCAGCGCCCAGACAGGCACTCACACTGAAGCTTTCTTT.

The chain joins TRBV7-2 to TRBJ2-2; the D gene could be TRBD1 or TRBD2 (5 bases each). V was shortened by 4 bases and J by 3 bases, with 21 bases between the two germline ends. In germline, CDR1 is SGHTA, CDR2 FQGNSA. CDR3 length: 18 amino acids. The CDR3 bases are TGTGCCAGCAGCTCCCCTCAGGGAAGAGGGGCCTACACCGGGGAGCTGTTTTTT. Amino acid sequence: CASSSPQGRGAYTGELFF.

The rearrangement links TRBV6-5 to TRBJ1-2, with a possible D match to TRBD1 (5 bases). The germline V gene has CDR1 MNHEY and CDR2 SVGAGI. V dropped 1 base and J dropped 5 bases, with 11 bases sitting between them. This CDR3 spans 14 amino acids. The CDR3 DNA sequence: TGTGCCAGCAGTTACTGGGACGAAACTTATGGCTACACCTTC. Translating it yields CASSYWDETYGYTF.

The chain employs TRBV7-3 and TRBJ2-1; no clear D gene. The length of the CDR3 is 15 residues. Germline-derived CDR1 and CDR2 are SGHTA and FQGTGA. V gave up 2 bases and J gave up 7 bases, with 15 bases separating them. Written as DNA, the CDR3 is TGTGCCAGCAGCTTAGGTGCTGCCCTAAGGAATGAGCAGTTCTTC. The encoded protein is CASSLGAALRNEQFF.

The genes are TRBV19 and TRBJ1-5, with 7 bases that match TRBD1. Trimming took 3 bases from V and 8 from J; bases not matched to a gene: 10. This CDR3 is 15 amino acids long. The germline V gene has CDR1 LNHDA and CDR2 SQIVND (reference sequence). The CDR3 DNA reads TGTGCCAGTAGTATGGGCAGGGGGAGGGGTAAGCCCCAGCATTTT. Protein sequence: CASSMGRGRGKPQHF.

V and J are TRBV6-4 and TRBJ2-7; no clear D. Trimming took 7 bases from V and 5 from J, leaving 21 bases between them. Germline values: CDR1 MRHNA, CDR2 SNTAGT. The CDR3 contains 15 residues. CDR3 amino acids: CASTSLCLVCNEQYV. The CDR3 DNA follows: TGTGCCAGCACGTCGTTGTGTTTGGTTTGTAACGAGCAGTACGTC.

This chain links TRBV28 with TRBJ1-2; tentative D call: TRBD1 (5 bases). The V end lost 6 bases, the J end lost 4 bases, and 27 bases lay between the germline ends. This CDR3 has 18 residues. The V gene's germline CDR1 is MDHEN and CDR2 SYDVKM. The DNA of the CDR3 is TGTGCCAGCAGAGCATATACTTCCCCGGTTGGGGACGGCTATGGCTACACCTTC. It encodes CASRAYTSPVGDGYGYTF.

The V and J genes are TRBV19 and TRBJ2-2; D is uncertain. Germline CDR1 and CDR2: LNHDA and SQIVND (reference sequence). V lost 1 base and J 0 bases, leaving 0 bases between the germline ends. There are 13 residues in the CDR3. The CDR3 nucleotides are TGTGCCAGTAGTATAGCGAACACCGGGGAGCTGTTTTTT. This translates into CASSIANTGELFF.

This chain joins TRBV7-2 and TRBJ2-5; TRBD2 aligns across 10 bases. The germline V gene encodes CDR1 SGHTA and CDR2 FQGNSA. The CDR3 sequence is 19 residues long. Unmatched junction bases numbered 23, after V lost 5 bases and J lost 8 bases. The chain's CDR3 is CASSLVMVSVAGGGATQYF. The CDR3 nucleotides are TGTGCCAGCAGCCTAGTGATGGTTTCGGTAGCGGGGGGCGGGGCAACCCAGTACTTC. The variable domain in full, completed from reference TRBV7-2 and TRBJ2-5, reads GAGVSQSPSNKVTEKGKDVELRCDPISGHTALYWYRQSLGQGLEFLIYFQGNSAPDKSGLPSDRFSAERTGGSVSTLTIQRTQQEDSAVYLCASSLVMVSVAGGGATQYFGPGTRLLVL.

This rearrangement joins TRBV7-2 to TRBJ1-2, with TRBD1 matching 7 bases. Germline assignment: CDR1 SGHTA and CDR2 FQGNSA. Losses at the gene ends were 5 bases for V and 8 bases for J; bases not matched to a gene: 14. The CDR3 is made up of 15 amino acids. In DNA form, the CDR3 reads TGTGCCAGCAGCCCCCGGGACAGAATTCCCTTGGGCTACACCTTC. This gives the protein CASSPRDRIPLGYTF.

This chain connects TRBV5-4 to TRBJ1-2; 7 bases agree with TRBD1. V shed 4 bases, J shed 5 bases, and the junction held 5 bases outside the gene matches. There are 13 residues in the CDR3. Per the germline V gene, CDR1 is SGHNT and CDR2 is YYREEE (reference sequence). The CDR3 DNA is TGTGCCAGCAGCCAGACAGGGAAATATGGCTACACCTTC. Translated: CASSQTGKYGYTF.

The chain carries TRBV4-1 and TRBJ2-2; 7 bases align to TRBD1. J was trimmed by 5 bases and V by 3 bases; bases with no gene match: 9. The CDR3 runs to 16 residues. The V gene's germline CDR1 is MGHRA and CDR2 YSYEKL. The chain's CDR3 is CASSHFPGTATGELFF. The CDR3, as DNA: TGCGCCAGCAGCCATTTCCCCGGGACAGCTACCGGGGAGCTGTTTTTT.

The CDR3 sequence: CASSTMTSLDGELFF. CDR3 DNA sequence: TGTGCCAGCAGCACAATGACTAGCTTAGACGGGGAGCTGTTTTTT. This chain joins TRBV4-2 and TRBJ2-2, with TRBD2 matching 7 bases. Germline V CDR1 and CDR2: LGHNA, YNFKEQ. V was pared by 5 bases and J by 7 bases, with 10 bases of the junction left unmatched. The CDR3 contains 15 residues.

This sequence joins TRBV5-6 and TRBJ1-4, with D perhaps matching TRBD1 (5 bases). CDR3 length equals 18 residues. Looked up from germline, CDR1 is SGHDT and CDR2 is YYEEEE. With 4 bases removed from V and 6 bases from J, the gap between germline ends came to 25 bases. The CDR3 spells CASSPAGTVQSHDEKLFF. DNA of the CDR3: TGTGCCAGCAGCCCGGCTGGGACCGTACAGTCCCATGATGAAAAACTGTTTTTT.

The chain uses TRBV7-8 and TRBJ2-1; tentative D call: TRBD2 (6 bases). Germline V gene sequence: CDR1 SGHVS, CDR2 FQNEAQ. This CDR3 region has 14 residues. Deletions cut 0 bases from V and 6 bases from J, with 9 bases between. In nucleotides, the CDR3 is TGTGCCAGCAGCTTAGCCAGGACTATCAATGAGCAGTTCTTC. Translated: CASSLARTINEQFF.

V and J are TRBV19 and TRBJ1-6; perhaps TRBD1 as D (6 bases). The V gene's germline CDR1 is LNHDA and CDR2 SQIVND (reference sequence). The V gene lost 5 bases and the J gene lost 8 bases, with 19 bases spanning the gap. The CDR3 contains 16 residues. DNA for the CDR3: TGTGCCAGTAGTTCCGACAGGTGGGGGACGGATTCACCCCTCCACTTT. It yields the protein CASSSDRWGTDSPLHF.

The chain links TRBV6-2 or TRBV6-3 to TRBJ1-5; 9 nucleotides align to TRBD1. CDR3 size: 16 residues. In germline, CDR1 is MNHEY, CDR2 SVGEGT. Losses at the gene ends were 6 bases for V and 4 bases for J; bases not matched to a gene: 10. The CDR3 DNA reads TGTGCCAGCAGCCCGTTACAGGGGGCAAGGAATCAGCCCCAGCATTTT. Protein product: CASSPLQGARNQPQHF.

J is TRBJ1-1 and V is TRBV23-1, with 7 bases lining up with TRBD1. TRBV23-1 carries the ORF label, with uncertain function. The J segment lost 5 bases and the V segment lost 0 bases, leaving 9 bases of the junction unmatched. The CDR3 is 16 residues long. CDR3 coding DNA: TGCGCCAGCAGTCAATCAGGGGGCGATCAGTGGACTGAAGCTTTCTTT. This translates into CASSQSGGDQWTEAFF.

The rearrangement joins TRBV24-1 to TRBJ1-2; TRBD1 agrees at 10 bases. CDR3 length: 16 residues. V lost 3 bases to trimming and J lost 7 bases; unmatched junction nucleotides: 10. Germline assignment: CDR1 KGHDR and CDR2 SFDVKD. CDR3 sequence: CATSDQDRGRGFGYTF. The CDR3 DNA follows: TGTGCCACCAGTGATCAAGACAGGGGGCGCGGATTTGGCTACACCTTC.

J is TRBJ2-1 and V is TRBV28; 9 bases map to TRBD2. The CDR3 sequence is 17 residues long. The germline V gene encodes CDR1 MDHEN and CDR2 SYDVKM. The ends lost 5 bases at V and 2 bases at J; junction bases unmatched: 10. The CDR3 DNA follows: TGTGCCAGCAGTCCAATAGCGGGGGCCTACACCTACAATGAGCAGTTCTTC. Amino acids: CASSPIAGAYTYNEQFF.